The 26 T cell receptor beta chains below all came from one sample that was sequenced in a study of identical twins. TCRdb re-called the 5' RACE reads through MiXCR, storing one row per CDR3 protein. The data hold fewer than 250,000 distinct CDR3 sequences, with approximately 15% observed a single time. The sample also formed part of further work on T cells expressing NK-cell markers.

The sequencing sample was made of CD8+ T cells sorted from blood. Receptors were obtained from a woman younger than 30 in good health.

This chain links TRBV4-2 with TRBJ1-5; D may be TRBD1 (5 bases). Germline V gene sequence: CDR1 LGHNA, CDR2 YNFKEQ. The V end was cut by 4 bases, the J end by 2 bases, with 15 bases between. CDR3 size: 16 residues. The CDR3 here is CASSPGEVLRNQPQHF. The DNA for the CDR3 is TGTGCCAGCAGCCCGGGGGAGGTTCTGCGCAATCAGCCCCAGCATTTT.

The chain carries TRBV7-3 and TRBJ1-2, with 9 bases lining up with TRBD1. The CDR3 is made up of 13 amino acids. V gave up 2 bases and J gave up 8 bases; unmatched junction bases: 3. Germline CDR1 SGHTA, CDR2 FQGTGA. The CDR3 is CASSLRTGEGYTF. The DNA for the CDR3 is TGTGCCAGCAGCTTACGGACAGGGGAGGGCTACACCTTC.

This clonotype showed up just a few times. The genes are TRBV7-4 and TRBJ2-2, with TRBD1 matching over 9 bases. The germline gives CDR1 SGHVT, CDR2 SQSDAQ. The CDR3 is made up of 14 amino acids. V trimming: 5 bases; J trimming: 6 bases; junction bases outside the gene matches: 4. For the CDR3, the DNA is TGTGCCAGCAGCCCGCGGACAGGGGCCGGGGAGCTGTTTTTT. Its protein product is CASSPRTGAGELFF.

This clonotype was counted many times. V gene TRBV7-9 combines with J gene TRBJ2-1; TRBD2 matches at 8 bases. The germline CDR1 and CDR2 sequences are SEHNR and FQNEAQ (reference sequence). The CDR3 spans 14 residues. The V segment lost 4 bases and the J segment 6 bases; nucleotides outside the gene matches: 5. CDR3 region: CASSSGGPVNEQFF. CDR3 nucleotide sequence: TGTGCCAGCAGCTCGGGAGGGCCGGTCAATGAGCAGTTCTTC.

The gene calls are TRBV11-1 and TRBJ2-1; 11 bases are a match to TRBD2. Germline CDR1 and CDR2: SGHAT and FQDESV (reference sequence). Unmatched junction bases numbered 4, after V lost 0 bases and J lost 0 bases. This CDR3 has 18 amino acids. The CDR3, as DNA: TGTGCCAGCAGCTTAGCCCTGGGACTAGCGGTCTCCTACAATGAGCAGTTCTTC. It translates to CASSLALGLAVSYNEQFF.

This clonotype was seen only a few times. This chain links TRBV7-8 with TRBJ2-5, with D perhaps TRBD2 (7 bases). Trimming shortened V by 9 bases and J by 3 bases, and 14 bases separated the two germline ends. The CDR3 sequence is 13 residues long. Per germline, CDR1 SGHVS and CDR2 FQNEAQ. The CDR3, as DNA: TGTGCCAGGGGGGGGCAGGGGAAAGAGACCCAGTACTTC. The encoded protein is CARGGQGKETQYF.

This clonotype was seen a handful of times. The rearrangement joins TRBV12-3 or TRBV12-4 to TRBJ2-7, with a tentative D call TRBD1 (6 bases). CDR3 length equals 14 residues. The V and J ends lost 5 bases and 0 bases respectively, with 11 bases between them. The CDR3 reads CASSRTGNSYEQYF. CDR3 coding DNA: TGTGCCAGCAGTCGTACAGGGAACTCCTACGAGCAGTACTTC.

The chain employs TRBV7-2 and TRBJ2-2, with no clear D. Trimming took 2 bases from V and 0 from J, leaving 7 bases between them. Per germline, CDR1 SGHTA and CDR2 FQGNSA. The length of the CDR3 is 15 residues. The CDR3 spells CASSLYEANTGELFF. CDR3 DNA: TGTGCCAGCAGCTTATATGAGGCGAACACCGGGGAGCTGTTTTTT.

This clonotype was recorded many times. The V gene is TRBV25-1, the J gene TRBJ1-1; D is uncertain. CDR1 is MGHDK, CDR2 SYGVNS, per germline. V lost 4 bases and J lost 5, with 5 bases in between. This CDR3 has 11 residues. The CDR3 spells CASSAKTEAFF. In nucleotides, the CDR3 is TGTGCCAGCAGTGCTAAGACTGAAGCTTTCTTT.

In this sample, this clonotype turned up many times. An end of the junction does not agree with germline; a read error may underlie this. V and J are TRBV14 and TRBJ2-1; D is unresolved. From germline, CDR1 is SGHDN and CDR2 FVKESK. CDR3 length equals 13 residues. The CDR3 spells CASSPNSNNEQFF. CDR3 nucleotide sequence: TGTGCCAGCAGCCCTAACTCCAACAATGAGCAGTTCTTC.

This clonotype appeared a few times. This chain links TRBV12-3 or TRBV12-4 with TRBJ2-1; D remains unclear. CDR3 length: 12 residues. V was pared by 0 bases and J by 10 bases, with 7 bases between. The CDR3: CASSLAHVEQFF. For the CDR3, the DNA is TGTGCCAGCAGTTTAGCGCACGTGGAGCAGTTCTTC.

The J gene is TRBJ2-7, the V gene TRBV7-9, with D perhaps given as TRBD1 or TRBD2 (5 bases each). The V end was cut by 4 bases, the J end by 2 bases, with 12 bases between. The CDR3 loop spans 14 amino acids. Germline V gene data show CDR1 as SEHNR and CDR2 as FQNEAQ (reference sequence). The CDR3 sequence is CASSWGSPTYEQYF. Here the CDR3 DNA reads TGTGCCAGCAGCTGGGGGAGCCCCACCTACGAGCAGTACTTC.

This sequence joins TRBV4-3 and TRBJ2-1, with 15 positions matching TRBD2. Losses at the gene ends were 0 bases for V and 10 bases for J; bases not matched to a gene: 4. The CDR3 is 16 amino acids. The germline V gene encodes CDR1 LGHNA and CDR2 YSLEER. The CDR3 DNA reads TGCGCCAGCAGCCAAGATTTCGGGACTAGCGGGAGGGAGCAGTTCTTC. Its translation: CASSQDFGTSGREQFF.

The chain couples TRBV7-9 to TRBJ2-1, with D possibly called TRBD1 or TRBD2 (5 bases each). The V and J ends lost 6 bases and 7 bases respectively, with 13 bases between them. Germline V lookup: CDR1 SEHNR, CDR2 FQNEAQ (reference sequence). The CDR3 has 13 residues. The CDR3, as DNA: TGTGCCAGCAGACCCGGGACGTCGAATGAGCAGTTCTTC. It yields the protein CASRPGTSNEQFF. Full variable domain (missing parts from reference TRBV7-9 and TRBJ2-1): DTGVSQNPRHKITKRGQNVTFRCDPISEHNRLYWYRQTLGQGPEFLTYFQNEAQLEKSRLLSDRFSAERPKGSFSTLEIQRTEQGDSAMYLCASRPGTSNEQFFGPGTRLTVL.

The chain recombines TRBV7-9 with TRBJ1-1, with a possible D match to TRBD1 (6 bases). The CDR3 is 15 residues long. Per the germline V gene, CDR1 is SEHNR and CDR2 is FQNEAQ (reference sequence). V lost 0 bases and J lost 0, with 8 bases in between. The CDR3 nucleotides read TGTGCCAGCAGCTTAGCGAAGGGGGTGAACACTGAAGCTTTCTTT. It yields the protein CASSLAKGVNTEAFF.

This clonotype has a handful of counts. The V gene is TRBV5-5, the J gene TRBJ2-7; D might be TRBD2 (5 bases). V lost 1 base to trimming and J lost 0 bases, with 8 bases between them. Germline V CDR1 and CDR2: SGHKS, YYEKEE (reference sequence). This CDR3 region has 14 residues. CDR3 residues: CASSLTGNSYEQYF. The CDR3 coding sequence is TGTGCCAGCAGCTTGACCGGGAACTCCTACGAGCAGTACTTC.

The rearrangement links TRBV2 to TRBJ1-1, with D perhaps TRBD1 (5 bases). The CDR3 consists of 12 residues. V was pared by 6 bases and J by 6 bases, with 11 bases between. Germline V gene lookup returns CDR1 SNHLY and CDR2 FYNNEI. CDR3 nucleotide sequence: TGTGCCAGCAGGCGGGACGTCCCTGAAGCTTTCTTT. Encoded protein: CASRRDVPEAFF.

This chain joins TRBV6-2 or TRBV6-3 and TRBJ1-2; D not certain. Looked up from germline, CDR1 is MNHEY and CDR2 is SVGEGT. The CDR3 has 13 amino acids. V lost 4 bases and J 10 bases, leaving 16 bases between the germline ends. CDR3 in amino acids: CASSSSLEGVYTF. The CDR3 DNA is TGTGCCAGCAGTTCCTCCCTCGAAGGAGTCTACACCTTC.

This chain links TRBV13 with TRBJ2-5; TRBD1 matches at 7 bases. Trimming at V came to 5 bases and at J to 2 bases, leaving 8 bases not matched to a gene. The germline V gene has CDR1 PRHDT and CDR2 FYEKMQ (reference sequence). CDR3 length: 15 amino acids. This CDR3 is CASSAGTAYQETQYF. CDR3 DNA: TGTGCCAGCAGCGCCGGGACAGCATATCAAGAGACCCAGTACTTC.

The chain joins TRBV5-1 to TRBJ1-2, with a tentative D call TRBD1 (5 bases). Germline V gene sequence: CDR1 SGHRS, CDR2 YFSETQ. V was cut by 0 bases and J by 4 bases, with 13 bases left in between. The CDR3 totals 15 residues. The CDR3 DNA follows: TGCGCCAGCAGCTTGGCTGGGGCAAAGGGCTATGGCTACACCTTC. Protein sequence: CASSLAGAKGYGYTF.

This clonotype was seen more than once but under ten times. The gene calls are TRBV6-5 and TRBJ2-5; D not certain. CDR3 length: 15 amino acids. Looked up from germline, CDR1 is MNHEY and CDR2 is SVGAGI. Between the trimmed V and J ends, which lost 0 bases and 1 base, there was a span of 9 bases. CDR3 sequence (DNA): TGTGCCAGCAGTTACTCCGGCGCGAGCCAAGAGACCCAGTACTTC. As protein: CASSYSGASQETQYF.

There are a few counts of this clonotype. The CDR3 region is CASSGRQGRNQETQYF. For the CDR3, the DNA is TGTGCCAGCAGTGGGCGACAGGGTAGGAACCAAGAGACCCAGTACTTC. This chain connects TRBV12-3 or TRBV12-4 to TRBJ2-5; 7 positions agree with TRBD1. Unmatched junction bases numbered 9, after V lost 5 bases and J lost 0 bases. This CDR3 has 16 amino acids.

The V call is TRBV6-2 or TRBV6-3, the J call TRBJ2-1; no clear D gene. The CDR3 loop spans 13 amino acids. The ends were cut back, 5 bases at V and 13 bases at J, with 18 bases in the middle. The V gene's germline CDR1 is MNHEY and CDR2 SVGEGT. Written as DNA, the CDR3 is TGTGCCAGCAGTCCCATGGTTCGGCTGTTTCAGTTCTTC. Protein sequence: CASSPMVRLFQFF.

The chain links TRBV29-1 to TRBJ2-7; TRBD1 matches 9 bases. This CDR3 has 13 amino acids. Germline CDR1 SQVTM, CDR2 ANQGSEA. Unmatched junction bases numbered 8, after V lost 4 bases and J lost 7 bases. DNA of the CDR3: TGCAGCGTTGCAGGACAGGGGTTTGGTGAGCAGTACTTC. Amino acids: CSVAGQGFGEQYF.

This clonotype was observed a handful of times. V is TRBV4-3 and J is TRBJ1-1; D not certain. CDR1 LGHNA and CDR2 YSLEER come from the germline V gene. V lost 4 bases, J lost 4 bases, and 13 bases lay in between. The CDR3 spans 14 residues. CDR3 sequence: CASSPSGVATEAFF. CDR3 bases: TGCGCCAGCAGCCCCAGTGGGGTTGCCACTGAAGCTTTCTTT.

This clonotype was seen a handful of times. This chain connects TRBV5-5 to TRBJ1-1; 11 bases are a match to TRBD1. Germline V gives CDR1 SGHKS, CDR2 YYEKEE (reference sequence). CDR3 length equals 17 residues. Losses at the gene ends were 2 bases for V and 1 base for J; bases not matched to a gene: 7. CDR3 region: CASSLPGTGGTNTEAFF. The DNA of the CDR3 is TGTGCCAGCAGCTTACCCGGGACAGGGGGGACGAACACTGAAGCTTTCTTT.